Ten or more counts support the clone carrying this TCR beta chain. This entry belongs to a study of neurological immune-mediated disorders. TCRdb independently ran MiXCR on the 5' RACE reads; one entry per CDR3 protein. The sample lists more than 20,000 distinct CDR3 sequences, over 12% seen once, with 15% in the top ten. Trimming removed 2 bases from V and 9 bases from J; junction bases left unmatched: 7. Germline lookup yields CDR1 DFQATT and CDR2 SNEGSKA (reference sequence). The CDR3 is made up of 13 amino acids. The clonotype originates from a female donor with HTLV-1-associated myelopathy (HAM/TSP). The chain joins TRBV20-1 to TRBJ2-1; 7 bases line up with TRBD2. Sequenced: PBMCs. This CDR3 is CSARPTSLFEQFF. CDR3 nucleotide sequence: TGCAGTGCTAGACCGACTAGCTTGTTTGAGCAGTTCTTC.